This T cell receptor (beta chain) was profiled in a study of post-analysis software for immune sequencing data. Study-wide context: Included courses were relapsing-remitting and secondary progressive multiple sclerosis; progressive-relapsing multiple sclerosis was also included.

Turning to this clonotype: Its antigen is not known.

Unique molecular identifiers had been added to the TCR beta cDNA libraries. Yield was approximately 500,000 cDNA molecules from roughly 0.93 to 9.6 million T cells. A single record per CDR3 protein comes from TCRdb applying MiXCR to the PCR reads. This sample has around 400,000 distinct CDR3 sequences, with about 40% found just once. Broader study findings: For normalized Chao1 diversity, multiple sclerosis patients scored significantly lower than controls did. There were a few TRBV segments more frequent in patients than controls, and TRBV5-6, TRBV5-1 and TRBV20-1 were among them. The authors found that F measure strongly co-clustered same-batch samples.

The CDR3 contains 14 residues. The clonotype comes from a girl aged 2 to 10 with multiple sclerosis. This sequence joins TRBV12-3 or TRBV12-4 and TRBJ2-7; D may be TRBD2 (5 bases). The tail of the sequence fits TRBJ2-5 better, so the J call may be wrong. The material sequenced was blood. CDR3 DNA sequence: TGTGCCAGCAGAGAGACTGTGGCGGGAGAGACCCAGTACTTC. As protein: CASRETVAGETQYF.